This T cell receptor beta chain appears in the sequencing data of a study of siplizumab effects on memory and regulatory T cells. General study points: About 75-97% of proliferating CD4+ or CD8+ clones had no assignable naive or memory phenotype.

Clones were read by immunoSEQ multiplex PCR, and TCRdb kept only the in-frame ones, dropping some. The sample yields about 120,000 clones, about 93% seen once. The CDR3 has 11 amino acids. Per germline, CDR1 GTSNPN and CDR2 SVGIG (reference sequence). V dropped 2 bases and J dropped 11 bases, with 12 bases sitting between them. A remark on this clone: Its antigen is not identified.

The origin of this receptor is a human donor in good health. The J gene is TRBJ1-1, the V gene TRBV30; no clear D gene. The source material was non-Treg CD4+ T cells sorted from blood. CDR3 DNA sequence: TGTGCCTGGAGTCCCGCAGAGAGGGCTTTCTTT. Translating gives CAWSPAERAFF.